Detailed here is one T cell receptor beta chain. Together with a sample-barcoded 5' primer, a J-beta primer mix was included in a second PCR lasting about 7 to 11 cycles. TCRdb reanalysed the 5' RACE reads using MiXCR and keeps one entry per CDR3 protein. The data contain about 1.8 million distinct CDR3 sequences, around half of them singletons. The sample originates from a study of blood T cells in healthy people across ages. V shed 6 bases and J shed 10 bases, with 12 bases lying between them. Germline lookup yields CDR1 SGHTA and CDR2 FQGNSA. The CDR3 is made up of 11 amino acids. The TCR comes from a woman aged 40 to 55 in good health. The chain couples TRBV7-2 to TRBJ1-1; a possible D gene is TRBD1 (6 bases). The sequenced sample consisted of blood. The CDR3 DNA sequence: TGTGCCAGCAGAAATAGGGGGGGAGCTTTCTTT. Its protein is CASRNRGGAFF.